The 7 T cell receptor beta chains listed next were all sequenced from one sample in a study of human T cells and chemical hapten exposure. Noted time point: patch test 1, 2 weeks after DPC sensitization. Specified treatment: therapeutic diphenylcyclopropenone sensitization with weekly scalp DPC. TCRdb passed the RACE reads through MiXCR, listing each CDR3 protein once. Of 150,000 to 200,000 distinct CDR3 sequences listed, about 14% are singletons. This sample comprised whole blood, obtained in connection with sensitization to the hapten diphenylcyclopropenone (DPC). The receptors come from a woman between 25 and 40 years old with alopecia areata. Some clones in this sample may be carry-over from other donors' samples.

The chain recombines TRBV30 with TRBJ1-6; D is uncertain. V lost 3 bases and J 9 bases, leaving 12 bases between the germline ends. There are 13 residues in the CDR3. Germline loops: CDR1 GTSNPN, CDR2 SVGIG (reference sequence). The CDR3 reads CAWSTGYRSPLHF. CDR3 sequence (DNA): TGTGCCTGGAGCACGGGGTATCGTTCACCCCTCCACTTT. Drawing the rest from reference TRBV30 and TRBJ1-6, the complete variable domain is SQTIHQWPATLVQPVGSPLSLECTVEGTSNPNLYWYRQAAGRGLQLLFYSVGIGQISSEVPQNLSASRPQDRQFILSSKKLLLSDSGFYLCAWSTGYRSPLHFGNGTRLTVT.

This clonotype has just a few counts. This chain uses TRBV5-6 with TRBJ1-2; TRBD1 matches at 8 bases. With V trimmed by 7 bases and J by 10 bases, 18 bases remained unmatched. The germline V gene encodes CDR1 SGHDT and CDR2 YYEEEE. CDR3 length: 15 residues. DNA for the CDR3: TGTGCCAGCGTCTTCCGAGGGACAGGCCATAATTCCTACACCTTC. It is translated as CASVFRGTGHNSYTF.

V gene TRBV18 combines with J gene TRBJ1-6, with a weak D call TRBD1 (5 bases). Trimming stripped 4 bases from V and 7 bases from J, with 14 bases between. Looked up from germline, CDR1 is KGHSH and CDR2 is LQKENI. This CDR3 region has 15 residues. The CDR3 loop reads CASSQLRDPNSPLHF. The CDR3 bases are TGTGCCAGCTCACAACTCCGGGACCCCAATTCACCCCTCCACTTT.

The chain has TRBV7-2 and TRBJ1-6; D unresolved. The V gene lost 3 bases and the J gene lost 6 bases, with 9 bases spanning the gap. Germline V gene lookup returns CDR1 SGHTA and CDR2 FQGNSA. The CDR3 has 14 residues. CDR3 residues: CASSFIGANSPLHF. Here the CDR3 DNA reads TGTGCCAGCAGCTTTATCGGAGCTAATTCACCCCTCCACTTT.

This clonotype was observed a handful of times. The chain has TRBV10-3 and TRBJ2-2; unclear D gene. The germline V gene has CDR1 ENHRY and CDR2 SYGVKD. The CDR3 runs 13 residues. Deletions cut 5 bases from V and 6 bases from J, with 10 bases between. The CDR3 sequence is CAISLERAGELFF. As DNA, the CDR3 is TGTGCCATCAGTCTGGAACGGGCCGGGGAGCTGTTTTTT.

This clonotype occurred many times. This chain links TRBV29-1 with TRBJ1-2; no clear D. Germline lookup yields CDR1 SQVTM and CDR2 ANQGSEA. The CDR3 is 12 residues long. The V gene lost 4 bases and the J gene lost 7 bases, with 13 bases spanning the gap. The CDR3 sequence: CSVVRAGLGYTF. The DNA for the CDR3 is TGCAGCGTTGTTCGAGCCGGCCTTGGCTACACCTTC.

This clonotype was counted only a few times. An end of the junction differs from the germline gene, which may be a read error. The chain combines TRBV27 with TRBJ2-7; 9 nucleotides match TRBD1. There are 12 residues in the CDR3. CDR1 and CDR2 (germline): MNHEY, SMNVEV (reference sequence). Written as DNA, the CDR3 is TGTGCCAGCAGTTCCTGGACAGGGGTACATCAGTTC. Translating gives CASSSWTGVHQF.